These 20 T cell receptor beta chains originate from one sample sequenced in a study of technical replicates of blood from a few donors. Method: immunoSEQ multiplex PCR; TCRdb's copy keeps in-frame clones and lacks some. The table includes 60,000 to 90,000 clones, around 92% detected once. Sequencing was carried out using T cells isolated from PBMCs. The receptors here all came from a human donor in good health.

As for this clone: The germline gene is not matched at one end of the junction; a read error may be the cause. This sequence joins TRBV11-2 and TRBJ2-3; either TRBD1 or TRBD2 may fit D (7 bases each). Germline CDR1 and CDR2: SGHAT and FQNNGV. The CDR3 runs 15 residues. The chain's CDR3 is CASRLGGGRLDTQYF. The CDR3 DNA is TGTGCCAGCAGATTAGGGGGCGGGAGATTAGATACGCAGTATTTT.

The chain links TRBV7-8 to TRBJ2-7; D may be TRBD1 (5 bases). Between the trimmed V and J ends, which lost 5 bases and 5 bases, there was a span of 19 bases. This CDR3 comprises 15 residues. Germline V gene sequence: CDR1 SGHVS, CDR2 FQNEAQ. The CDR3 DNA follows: TGTGCCAGCAGCCTCCACGAACAGGTCACAGACGAGCAGTACTTC. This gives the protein CASSLHEQVTDEQYF.

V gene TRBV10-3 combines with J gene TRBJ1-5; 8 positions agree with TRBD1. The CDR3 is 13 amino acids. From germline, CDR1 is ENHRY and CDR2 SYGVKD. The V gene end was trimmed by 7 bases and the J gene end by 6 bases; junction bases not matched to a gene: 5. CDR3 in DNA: TGTGCCATCACCGAACAGGGGGGTCAGCCCCAGCATTTT. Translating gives CAITEQGGQPQHF.

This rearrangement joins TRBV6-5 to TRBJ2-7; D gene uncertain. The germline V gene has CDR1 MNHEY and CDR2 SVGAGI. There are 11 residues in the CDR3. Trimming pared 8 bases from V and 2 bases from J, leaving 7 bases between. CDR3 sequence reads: CASQTAYEQYF. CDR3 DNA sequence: TGTGCCAGCCAAACGGCCTACGAGCAGTACTTC.

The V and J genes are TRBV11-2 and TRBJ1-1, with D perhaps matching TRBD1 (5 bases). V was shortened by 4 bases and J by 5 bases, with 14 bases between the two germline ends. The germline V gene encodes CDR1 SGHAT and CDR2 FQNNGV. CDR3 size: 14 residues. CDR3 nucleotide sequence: TGTGCCAGCAGCTCCGCCGGGGGTCTAACTGAAGCTTTCTTT. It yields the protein CASSSAGGLTEAFF. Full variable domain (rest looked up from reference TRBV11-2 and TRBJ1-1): EAGVAQSPRYKIIEKRQSVAFWCNPISGHATLYWYQQILGQGPKLLIQFQNNGVVDDSQLPKDRFSAERLKGVDSTLKIQPAKLEDSAVYLCASSSAGGLTEAFFGQGTRLTVV.

CDR3 DNA: TGTGCCAGCAGCTTATCGGACAGTCAGCCCCAGCATTTT. Its translation is CASSLSDSQPQHF. The V gene is TRBV11-2, the J gene TRBJ1-5, with a possible D match to TRBD1 (6 bases). This CDR3 spans 13 amino acids. The V end was cut by 2 bases, the J end by 6 bases, with 8 bases between. Germline loops: CDR1 SGHAT, CDR2 FQNNGV.

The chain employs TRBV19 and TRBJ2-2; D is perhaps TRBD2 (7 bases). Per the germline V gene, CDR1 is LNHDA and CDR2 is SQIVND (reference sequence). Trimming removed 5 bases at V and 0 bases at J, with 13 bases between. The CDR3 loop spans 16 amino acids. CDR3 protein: CASSFGGGSNTGELFF. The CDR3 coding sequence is TGTGCCAGTAGTTTTGGGGGGGGCTCGAACACCGGGGAGCTGTTTTTT.

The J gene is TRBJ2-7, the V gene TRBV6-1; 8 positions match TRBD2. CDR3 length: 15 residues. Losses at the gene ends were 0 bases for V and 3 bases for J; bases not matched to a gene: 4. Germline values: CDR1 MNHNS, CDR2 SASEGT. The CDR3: CASSEAWTSLYEQYF. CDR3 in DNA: TGTGCCAGCAGTGAAGCTTGGACTAGCCTCTACGAGCAGTACTTC.

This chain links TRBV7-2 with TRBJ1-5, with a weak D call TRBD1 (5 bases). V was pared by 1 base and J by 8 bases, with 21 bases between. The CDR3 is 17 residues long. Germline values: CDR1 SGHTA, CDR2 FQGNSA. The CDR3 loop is CASSLVAGRDIVEPQHF. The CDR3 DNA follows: TGTGCCAGCAGCTTAGTGGCAGGGAGGGATATTGTGGAGCCCCAGCATTTT.

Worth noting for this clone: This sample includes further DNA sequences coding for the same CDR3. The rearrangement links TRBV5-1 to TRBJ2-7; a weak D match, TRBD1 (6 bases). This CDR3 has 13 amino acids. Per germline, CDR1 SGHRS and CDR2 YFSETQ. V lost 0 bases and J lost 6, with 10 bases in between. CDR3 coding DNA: TGCGCCAGCAGCTTGGGAGGGGGTGGCGAGCAGTACTTC. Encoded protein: CASSLGGGGEQYF. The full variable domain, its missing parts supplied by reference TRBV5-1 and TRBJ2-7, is KAGVTQTPRYLIKTRGQQVTLSCSPISGHRSVSWYQQTPGQGLQFLFEYFSETQRNKGNFPGRFSGRQFSNSRSEMNVSTLELGDSALYLCASSLGGGGEQYFGPGTRLTVT.

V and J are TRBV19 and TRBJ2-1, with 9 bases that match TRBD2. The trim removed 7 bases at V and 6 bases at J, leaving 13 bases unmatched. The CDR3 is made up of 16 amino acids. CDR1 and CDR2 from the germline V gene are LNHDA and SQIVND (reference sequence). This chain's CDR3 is CASTGGEAGGLNEQFF. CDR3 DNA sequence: TGTGCCAGTACCGGGGGGGAGGCGGGAGGGCTCAATGAGCAGTTCTTC.

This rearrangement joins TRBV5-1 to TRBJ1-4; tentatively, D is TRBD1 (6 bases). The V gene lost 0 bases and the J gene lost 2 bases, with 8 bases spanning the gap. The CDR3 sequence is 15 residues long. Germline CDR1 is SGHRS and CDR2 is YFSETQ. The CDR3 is CASSLAQGTNEKLFF. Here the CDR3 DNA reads TGCGCCAGCAGCTTGGCCCAGGGGACTAATGAAAAACTGTTTTTT. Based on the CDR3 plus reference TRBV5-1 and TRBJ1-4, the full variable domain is KAGVTQTPRYLIKTRGQQVTLSCSPISGHRSVSWYQQTPGQGLQFLFEYFSETQRNKGNFPGRFSGRQFSNSRSEMNVSTLELGDSALYLCASSLAQGTNEKLFFGSGTQLSVL.

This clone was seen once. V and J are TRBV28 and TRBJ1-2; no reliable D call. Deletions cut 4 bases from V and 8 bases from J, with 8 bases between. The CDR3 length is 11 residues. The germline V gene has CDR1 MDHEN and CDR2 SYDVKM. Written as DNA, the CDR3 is TGTGCCAGCAGTTCCCCCATCGGCTACACCTTC. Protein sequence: CASSSPIGYTF.

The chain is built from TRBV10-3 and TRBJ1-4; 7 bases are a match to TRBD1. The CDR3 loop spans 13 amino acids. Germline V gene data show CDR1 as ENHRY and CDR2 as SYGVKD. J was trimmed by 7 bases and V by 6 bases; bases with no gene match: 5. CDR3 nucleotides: TGTGCCATCAGAGACAGGGAAAGTGAAAAACTGTTTTTT. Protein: CAIRDRESEKLFF.

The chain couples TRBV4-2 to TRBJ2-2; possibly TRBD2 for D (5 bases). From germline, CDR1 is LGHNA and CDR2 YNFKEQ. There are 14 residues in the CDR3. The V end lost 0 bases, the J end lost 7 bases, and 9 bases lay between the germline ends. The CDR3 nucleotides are TGTGCCAGCAGCCAAGATGGGGAGTTCGGGGAGCTGTTTTTT. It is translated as CASSQDGEFGELFF.

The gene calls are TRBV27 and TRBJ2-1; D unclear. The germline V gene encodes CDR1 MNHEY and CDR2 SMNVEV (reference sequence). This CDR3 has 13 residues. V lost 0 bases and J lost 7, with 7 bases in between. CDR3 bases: TGTGCCAGCAGTTTATCGAGAGGAAATGAGCAGTTCTTC. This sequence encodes CASSLSRGNEQFF.

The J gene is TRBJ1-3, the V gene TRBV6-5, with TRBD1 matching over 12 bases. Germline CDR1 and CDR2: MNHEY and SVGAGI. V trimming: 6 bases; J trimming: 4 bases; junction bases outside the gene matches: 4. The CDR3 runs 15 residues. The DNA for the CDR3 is TGTGCCAGCAGCCCCGGGACAGGGGGCGGAAACACCATATATTTT. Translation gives CASSPGTGGGNTIYF.

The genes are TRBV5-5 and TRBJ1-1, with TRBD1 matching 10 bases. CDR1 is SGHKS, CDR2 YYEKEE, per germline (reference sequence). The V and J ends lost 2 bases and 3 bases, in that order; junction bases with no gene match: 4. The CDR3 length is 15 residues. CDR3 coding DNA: TGTGCCAGCAGCTTTTGGGACAGGGGTTACACTGAAGCTTTCTTT. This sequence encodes CASSFWDRGYTEAFF.

The CDR3 region is CASSAAGNEQFF. In DNA, the CDR3 is TGTGCCAGCAGCGCGGCGGGCAATGAGCAGTTCTTC. This sequence joins TRBV9 and TRBJ2-1, with a possible D match to TRBD2 (5 bases). The CDR3 totals 12 residues. Germline V gene sequence: CDR1 SGDLS, CDR2 YYNGEE. V lost 3 bases, J lost 6 bases, and 7 bases lay in between. Full variable domain (missing parts from reference TRBV9 and TRBJ2-1): DSGVTQTPKHLITATGQRVTLRCSPRSGDLSVYWYQQSLDQGLQFLIQYYNGEERAKGNILERFSAQQFPDLHSELNLSSLELGDSALYFCASSAAGNEQFFGPGTRLTVL.

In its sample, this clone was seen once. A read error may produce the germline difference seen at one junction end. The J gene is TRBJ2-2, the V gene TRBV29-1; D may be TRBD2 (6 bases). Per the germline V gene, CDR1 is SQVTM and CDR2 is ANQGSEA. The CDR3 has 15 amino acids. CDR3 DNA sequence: TGCAGCGTTGAAATTACGGGGGATTGGCCCGGAGAGCTGTTTTTT. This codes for CSVEITGDWPGELFF.